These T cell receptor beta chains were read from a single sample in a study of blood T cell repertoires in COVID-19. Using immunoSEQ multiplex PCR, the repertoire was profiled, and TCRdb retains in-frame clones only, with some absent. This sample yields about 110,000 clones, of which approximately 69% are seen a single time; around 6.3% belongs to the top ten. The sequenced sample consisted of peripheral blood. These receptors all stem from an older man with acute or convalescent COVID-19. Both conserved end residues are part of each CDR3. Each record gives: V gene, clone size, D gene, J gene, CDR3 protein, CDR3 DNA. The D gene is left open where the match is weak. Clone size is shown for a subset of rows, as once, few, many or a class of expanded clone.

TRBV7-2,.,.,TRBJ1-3,CASSLGREAGNTIYF,TGTGCCAGCAGCCTGGGCAGGGAAGCGGGAAACACCATATATTTT
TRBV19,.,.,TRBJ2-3,CASRLVGSDTQYF,TGTGCCAGCCGACTAGTAGGATCCGATACGCAGTATTTT
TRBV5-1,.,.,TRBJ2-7,CASSLRDFSYEQYF,TGCGCCAGCAGCTTGCGAGACTTCTCCTACGAGCAGTACTTC
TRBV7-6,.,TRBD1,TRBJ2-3,CASSLNFGTADDTQYF,TGTGCCAGCAGCTTAAACTTTGGGACAGCGGACGATACGCAGTATTTT
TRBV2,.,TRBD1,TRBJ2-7,CASIRGTRSYEQYF,TGTGCCAGCATCAGGGGGACCCGCTCCTACGAGCAGTACTTC
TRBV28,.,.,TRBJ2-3,CASSPQVDTQYF,TGTGCCAGCAGTCCGCAGGTAGATACGCAGTATTTT
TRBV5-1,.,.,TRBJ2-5,CASSPQGSQETQYF,TGCGCCAGCAGTCCGCAGGGGTCACAAGAGACCCAGTACTTC
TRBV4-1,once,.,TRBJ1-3,CASSQQTGPSGNTIYF,TGCGCCAGCAGCCAACAAACAGGGCCCTCTGGAAACACCATATATTTT
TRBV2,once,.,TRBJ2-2,CASRTHLATGELFF,TGTGCCAGCAGGACCCATCTAGCGACCGGGGAGCTGTTTTTT
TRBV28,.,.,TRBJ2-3,CASSRAEEDTQYF,TGTGCCAGCAGCCGGGCGGAGGAAGATACGCAGTATTTT
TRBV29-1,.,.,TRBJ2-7,CSVATTKYEQYF,TGCAGCGTTGCGACTACTAAGTACGAGCAGTACTTC
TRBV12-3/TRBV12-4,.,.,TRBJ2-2,CASSLRLFGLFF,TGTGCCAGCAGTTTGAGACTGTTTGGGCTGTTTTTT
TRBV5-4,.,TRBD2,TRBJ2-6,CASSSLAGRGGSGANVLTF,TGTGCCAGCAGCTCCCTAGCGGGGAGGGGGGGCTCTGGGGCCAACGTCCTGACTTTC
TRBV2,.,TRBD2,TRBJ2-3,CASRVTSGRADTQYF,TGTGCCAGCAGGGTTACTAGCGGGAGAGCAGATACGCAGTATTTT
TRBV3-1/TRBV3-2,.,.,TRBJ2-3,CASNFGGSDTQYF,TGTGCCAGCAATTTTGGCGGATCAGATACGCAGTATTTT
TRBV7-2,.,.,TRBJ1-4,CASSPDSKGEKLFF,TGTGCCAGCAGCCCGGACAGTAAGGGAGAAAAACTGTTTTTT
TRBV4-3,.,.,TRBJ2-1,CASSQDGDWYNEQFF,TGCGCCAGCAGCCAAGACGGGGACTGGTACAATGAGCAGTTCTTC
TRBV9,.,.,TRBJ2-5,CASSVDQGGVETQYF,TGTGCCAGCAGCGTAGACCAGGGAGGTGTAGAGACCCAGTACTTC
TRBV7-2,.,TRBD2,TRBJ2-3,CASSLVRLAGRQDTQYF,TGTGCCAGCAGCTTAGTAAGACTAGCGGGAAGACAAGATACGCAGTATTTT
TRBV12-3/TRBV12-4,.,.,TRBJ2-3,CASRPYMVDTQYF,TGTGCCAGCAGGCCCTATATGGTGGATACGCAGTATTTT
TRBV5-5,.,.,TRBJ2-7,CASSLAVNKGLYEQYF,TGTGCCAGCAGCTTAGCTGTGAACAAGGGGCTCTACGAGCAGTACTTC
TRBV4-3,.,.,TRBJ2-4,CASSQEDQGWAIQYF,TGCGCCAGCAGCCAAGAGGATCAGGGGTGGGCCATTCAGTACTTC
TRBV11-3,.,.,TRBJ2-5,CASSPAGQETQYF,TGTGCCAGCAGCCCGGCGGGGCAAGAGACCCAGTACTTC
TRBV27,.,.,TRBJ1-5,CASSSFRQENQPQHF,TGTGCCAGCAGTTCCTTTCGACAGGAGAATCAGCCCCAGCATTTT
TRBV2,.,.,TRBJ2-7,CASRQRDTRYEQYF,TGTGCCAGCAGACAACGGGACACCAGATACGAGCAGTACTTC
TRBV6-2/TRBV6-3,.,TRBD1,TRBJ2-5,CASSTPGQGLETQYF,TGTGCCAGCAGTACCCCGGGACAGGGTTTAGAGACCCAGTACTTC
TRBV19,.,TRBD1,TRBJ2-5,CASSMTPGGSGETQYF,TGTGCCAGTAGTATGACTCCAGGGGGATCCGGGGAGACCCAGTACTTC
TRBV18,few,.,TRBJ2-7,CASSFTDSGEQYF,TGTGCCAGCTCTTTTACGGATTCAGGCGAGCAGTACTTC
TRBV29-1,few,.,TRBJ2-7,CSVEGGGSSYEQYF,TGCAGCGTTGAAGGGGGGGGCTCCTCCTACGAGCAGTACTTC
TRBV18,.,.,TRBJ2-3,CASSRNTGVADTQYF,TGTGCCAGCTCCCGGAATACGGGAGTGGCAGATACGCAGTATTTT
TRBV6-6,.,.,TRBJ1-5,CASSYSYSLSQPQHF,TGTGCCAGCAGTTACTCCTATTCTCTTAGTCAGCCCCAGCATTTT
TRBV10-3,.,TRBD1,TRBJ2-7,CAISTTGGVGEQYF,TGTGCCATCAGCACGACAGGGGGCGTGGGCGAGCAGTACTTC
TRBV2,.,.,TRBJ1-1,CASNTGGGLSEAFF,TGTGCCAGCAACACCGGGGGGGGTTTAAGTGAAGCTTTCTTT
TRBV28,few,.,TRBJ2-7,CASSLAIGSVIYEQYF,TGTGCCAGCAGTTTAGCCATCGGTAGCGTCATCTACGAGCAGTACTTC
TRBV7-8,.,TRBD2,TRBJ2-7,CASKGGLAGAYEQYF,TGTGCCAGCAAAGGAGGCCTAGCGGGAGCGTACGAGCAGTACTTC
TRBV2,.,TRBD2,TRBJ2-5,CASRRRLAGGGETQYF,TGTGCCAGCAGGCGACGACTAGCCGGGGGAGGGGAGACCCAGTACTTC
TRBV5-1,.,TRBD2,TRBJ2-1,CASRSRLASGDEQFF,TGCGCCAGCAGGTCAAGACTAGCGTCGGGGGATGAGCAGTTCTTC
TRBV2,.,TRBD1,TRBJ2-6,CASNLPGQGGSGANVLTF,TGTGCCAGCAATTTGCCGGGACAGGGGGGATCTGGGGCCAACGTCCTGACTTTC
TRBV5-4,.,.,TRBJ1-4,CASSNREEKLFF,TGTGCCAGCAGCAACAGGGAGGAAAAACTGTTTTTT
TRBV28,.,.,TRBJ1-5,CASSSTAGNQPQHF,TGTGCCAGCAGTTCGACAGCCGGGAATCAGCCCCAGCATTTT
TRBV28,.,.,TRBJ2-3,CASKPGGGPSTDTQYF,TGTGCCAGCAAACCGGGGGGCGGGCCTAGCACAGATACGCAGTATTTT
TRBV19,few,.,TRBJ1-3,CASRPGITGNTIYF,TGTGCCAGTAGACCCGGGATCACTGGAAACACCATATATTTT
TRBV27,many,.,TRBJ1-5,CASSPRVSGNNQPQHF,TGTGCCAGCAGTCCCCGGGTCTCGGGAAACAATCAGCCCCAGCATTTT
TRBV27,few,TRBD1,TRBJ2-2,CASSFQGVTGELFF,TGTGCCAGCAGTTTCCAGGGGGTAACCGGGGAGCTGTTTTTT
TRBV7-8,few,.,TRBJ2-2,CASSFGEGELFF,TGTGCCAGCAGCTTCGGAGAGGGGGAGCTGTTTTTT
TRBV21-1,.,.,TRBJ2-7,CASGHSGGFSYEQYF,TGTGCCAGCGGCCATAGCGGGGGATTCTCCTACGAGCAGTACTTC
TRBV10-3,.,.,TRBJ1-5,CATSMAGKYSNQPQHF,TGTGCCACCTCGATGGCAGGGAAATATAGCAATCAGCCCCAGCATTTT
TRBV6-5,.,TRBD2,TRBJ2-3,CASSPTSGRTDTQYF,TGTGCCAGCAGCCCGACTAGCGGGCGCACAGATACGCAGTATTTT
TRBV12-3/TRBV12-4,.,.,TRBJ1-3,CASRRPSGNTIYF,TGTGCCAGCCGTCGTCCCTCTGGAAACACCATATATTTT
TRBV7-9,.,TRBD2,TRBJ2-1,CASHFSGRAYEQFF,TGTGCCAGCCACTTTAGCGGGAGGGCATATGAGCAGTTCTTC
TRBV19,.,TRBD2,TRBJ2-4,CASSPREGTLNIQYF,TGTGCCAGTAGCCCACGGGAGGGGACATTAAACATTCAGTACTTC
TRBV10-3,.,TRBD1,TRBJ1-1,CAISVGVDRGAFF,TGTGCCATCAGTGTCGGGGTGGACAGGGGAGCTTTCTTT
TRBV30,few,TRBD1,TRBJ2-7,CAWNFPGTGDISYEQYF,TGTGCCTGGAATTTCCCCGGGACAGGAGACATCTCCTACGAGCAGTACTTC
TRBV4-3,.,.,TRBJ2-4,CASSRVRGLTGQVQYF,TGCGCCAGCAGCCGAGTAAGGGGCCTAACCGGCCAGGTTCAGTACTTC
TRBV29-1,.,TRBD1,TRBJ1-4,CSAGGRTGEEKLFF,TGCAGCGCCGGAGGGCGGACAGGGGAGGAAAAACTGTTTTTT
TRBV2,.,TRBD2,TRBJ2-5,CASRVTLAGGETQYF,TGTGCCAGCAGGGTAACTTTAGCGGGAGGGGAGACCCAGTACTTC